This T cell receptor beta chain derives from a study of a mutant IDH1 vaccine in newly diagnosed glioma. Overall study context: In some groups vaccination began 4-6 weeks post-radiotherapy; others received it with temozolomide. Most patients had received both radiotherapy and temozolomide, the prior options being radiotherapy, temozolomide, or both. General observations from the study: There seemed to be no relation between pseudoprogression and changes in top peripheral T cell clonotypes.

The CDR3 is made up of 13 amino acids. V trimming: 5 bases; J trimming: 7 bases; junction bases outside the gene matches: 6. The V gene's germline CDR1 is SGHNT and CDR2 YENEEA. The time point was: week 23, last vaccination. Vaccination comprised doses that each held 300 ug of mutant IDH1 20-mer peptide, plus topical imiquimod. Libraries were prepared by immunoSEQ multiplex PCR; TCRdb keeps only in-frame clonotypes and omits some of them. The sample has roughly 60,000 clones, 85% seen once. Comment on this clone: Its antigen is not known.

The chain carries TRBV11-3 and TRBJ2-3; TRBD1 matches 7 bases. The sequences come from PBMCs, collected from a glioma patient whose treatment included an IDH1 peptide vaccine. The TCR originated in a young man with glioma. The CDR3 reads CASSVGTANTQYF. The CDR3 nucleotides read TGTGCCAGCAGCGTAGGGACAGCCAATACGCAGTATTTT.